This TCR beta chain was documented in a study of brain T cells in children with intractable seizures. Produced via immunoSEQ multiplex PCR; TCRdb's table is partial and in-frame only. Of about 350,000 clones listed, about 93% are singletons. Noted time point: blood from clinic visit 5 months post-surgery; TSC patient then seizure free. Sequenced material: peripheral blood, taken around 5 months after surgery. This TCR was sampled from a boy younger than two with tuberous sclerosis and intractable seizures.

CDR3 nucleotide sequence: TGTGCCGGCCGGGACAGGGCTGCGTATGGCTACACCTTC. It encodes CAGRDRAAYGYTF. The chain uses TRBV6-5 and TRBJ1-2; 9 bases align to TRBD1. The CDR3 extends over 13 amino acids. The V and J ends lost 11 bases and 5 bases, in that order; junction bases with no gene match: 9. Germline V lookup: CDR1 MNHEY, CDR2 SVGAGI.